This TCR beta chain was sequenced during a study of lymphopenia after photon versus proton radiotherapy. Findings and limits, study-wide: Authors raise, but do not show, better survival with proton therapy. In patients who died, overall survival fell as post-nadir TCR diversity dropped more. Oligoclonal CD8+ Temra expansion after nadir drove photon patients' diversity drop. Proton therapy kept repertoires fairly stable, unlike photons, which gained effector/memory cells.

There are 13 residues in the CDR3. CDR1 and CDR2 (germline): MNHNS, SASEGT. Trimming left V 4 bases short and J 8 bases short, with 12 bases between. As to this clone: What it binds is not known.

The table came from immunoSEQ multiplex PCR; TCRdb's copy has only in-frame clones and leaves some out. Here the sample spans approximately 62,000 clones, about 81% being singletons. The sequence was collected from a man between 60 and 75 years old with pancreatic cancer. The rearrangement joins TRBV6-1 to TRBJ2-1; weak D call: TRBD2 (6 bases). Here the sequenced sample was peripheral blood, taken from a patient treated with proton-based radiotherapy. DNA for the CDR3: TGTGCCAGCAGTGCCACTAGCTTCCATGAGCAGTTCTTC. Translation gives CASSATSFHEQFF.